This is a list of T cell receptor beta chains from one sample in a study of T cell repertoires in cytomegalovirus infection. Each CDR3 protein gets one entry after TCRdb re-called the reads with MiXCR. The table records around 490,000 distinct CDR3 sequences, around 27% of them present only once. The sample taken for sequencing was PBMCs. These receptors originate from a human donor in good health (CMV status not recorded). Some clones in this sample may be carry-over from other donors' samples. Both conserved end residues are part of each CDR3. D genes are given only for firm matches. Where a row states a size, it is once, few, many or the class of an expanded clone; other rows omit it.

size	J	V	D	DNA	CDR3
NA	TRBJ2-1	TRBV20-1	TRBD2	TGCAGTGCCCACCGCCTCGAGCGGGAGAGTGGTGAGCAGTTCTTC	CSAHRLERESGEQFF
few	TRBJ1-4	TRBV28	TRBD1	TGTGCCACCATCAGCCCGGACAGGGGTAATGAAAAACTGTTTTTT	CATISPDRGNEKLFF
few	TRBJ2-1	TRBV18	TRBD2	TGTGCCAGCTCACCCCCACGGCTAGCGGACTACAATGAGCAGTTCTTC	CASSPPRLADYNEQFF
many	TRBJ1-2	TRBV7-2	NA	TGTGCCAGCAGCACCCGGCTGGATGGCTACACCTTC	CASSTRLDGYTF
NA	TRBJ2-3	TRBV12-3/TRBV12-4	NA	TGTGCCAGCAGCTACCAAGATACGCAGTATTTT	CASSYQDTQYF
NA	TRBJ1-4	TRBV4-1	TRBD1	TGCGCCAGCAGCCACCCAGGGACAGTTGGTAGAAAACTGTTTTTT	CASSHPGTVGRKLFF
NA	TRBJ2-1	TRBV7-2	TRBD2	TGTGCCAGCAGCTTAGGGGGACTAGCGGAACCGGTCGATAAGTTCTTC	CASSLGGLAEPVDKFF
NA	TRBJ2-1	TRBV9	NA	TGTGCCAGCAGCGCCGGGACAACGAACAATGAGCAGTTCTTC	CASSAGTTNNEQFF
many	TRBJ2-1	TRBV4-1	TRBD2	TGCGCCAGCAGCCAAGATCGAGGACTAGCGCAGTTCTTC	CASSQDRGLAQFF
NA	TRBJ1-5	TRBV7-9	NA	TGTGCCAGCAGCTTAGGTCCCGATCAGCCCCAGCATTTT	CASSLGPDQPQHF
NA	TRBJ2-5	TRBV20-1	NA	TGCAGTGCTAGGCTTGGGTTTCCCTTAGGGAACGAAGAGACCCAGTACTTC	CSARLGFPLGNEETQYF
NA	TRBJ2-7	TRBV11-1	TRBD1	TGTGCCAGCATGCCCGGGACAGGGGGCTACGAGCAGTACTTC	CASMPGTGGYEQYF